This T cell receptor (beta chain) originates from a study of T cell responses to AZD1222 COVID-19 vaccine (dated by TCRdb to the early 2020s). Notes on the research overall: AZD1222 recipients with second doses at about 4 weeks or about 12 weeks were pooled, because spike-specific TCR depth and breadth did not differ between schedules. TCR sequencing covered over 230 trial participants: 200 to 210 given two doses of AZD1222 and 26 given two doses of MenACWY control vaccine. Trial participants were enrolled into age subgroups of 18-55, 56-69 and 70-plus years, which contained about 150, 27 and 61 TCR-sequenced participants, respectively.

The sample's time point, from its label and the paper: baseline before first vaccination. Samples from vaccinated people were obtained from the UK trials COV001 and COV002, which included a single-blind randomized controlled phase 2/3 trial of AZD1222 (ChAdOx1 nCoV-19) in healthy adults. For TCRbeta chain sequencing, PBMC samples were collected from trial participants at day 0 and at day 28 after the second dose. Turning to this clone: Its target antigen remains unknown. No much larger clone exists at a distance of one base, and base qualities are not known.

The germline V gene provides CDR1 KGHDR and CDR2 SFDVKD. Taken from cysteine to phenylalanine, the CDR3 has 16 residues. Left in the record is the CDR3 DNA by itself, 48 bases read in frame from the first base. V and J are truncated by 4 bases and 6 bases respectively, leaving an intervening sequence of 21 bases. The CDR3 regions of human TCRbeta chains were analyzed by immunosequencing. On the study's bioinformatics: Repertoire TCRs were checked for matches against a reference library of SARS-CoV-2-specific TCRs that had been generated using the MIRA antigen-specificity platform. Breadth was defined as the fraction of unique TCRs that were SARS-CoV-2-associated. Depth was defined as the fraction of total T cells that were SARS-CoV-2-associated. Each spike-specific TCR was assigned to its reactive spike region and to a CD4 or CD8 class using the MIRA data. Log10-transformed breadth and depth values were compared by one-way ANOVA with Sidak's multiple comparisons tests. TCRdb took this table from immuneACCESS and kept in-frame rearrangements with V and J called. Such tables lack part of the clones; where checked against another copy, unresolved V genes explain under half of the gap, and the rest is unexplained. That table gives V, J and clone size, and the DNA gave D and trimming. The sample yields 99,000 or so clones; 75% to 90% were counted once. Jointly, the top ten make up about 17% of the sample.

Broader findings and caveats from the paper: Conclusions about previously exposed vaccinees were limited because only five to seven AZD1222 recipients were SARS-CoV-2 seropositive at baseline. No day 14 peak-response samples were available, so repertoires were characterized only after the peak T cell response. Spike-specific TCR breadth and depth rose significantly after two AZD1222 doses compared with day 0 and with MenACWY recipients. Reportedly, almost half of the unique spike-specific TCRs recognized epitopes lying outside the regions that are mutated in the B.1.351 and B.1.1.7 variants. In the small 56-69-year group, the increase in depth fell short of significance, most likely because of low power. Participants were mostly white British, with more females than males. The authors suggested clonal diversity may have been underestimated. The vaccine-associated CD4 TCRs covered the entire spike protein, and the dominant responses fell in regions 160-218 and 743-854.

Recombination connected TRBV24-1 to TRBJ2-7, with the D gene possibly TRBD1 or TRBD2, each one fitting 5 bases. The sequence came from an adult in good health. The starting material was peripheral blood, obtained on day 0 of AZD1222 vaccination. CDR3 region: CATSDPSGDALSEQYF. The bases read TGTGCCACCAGTGACCCCTCCGGGGACGCTCTCAGCGAGCAGTACTTC.